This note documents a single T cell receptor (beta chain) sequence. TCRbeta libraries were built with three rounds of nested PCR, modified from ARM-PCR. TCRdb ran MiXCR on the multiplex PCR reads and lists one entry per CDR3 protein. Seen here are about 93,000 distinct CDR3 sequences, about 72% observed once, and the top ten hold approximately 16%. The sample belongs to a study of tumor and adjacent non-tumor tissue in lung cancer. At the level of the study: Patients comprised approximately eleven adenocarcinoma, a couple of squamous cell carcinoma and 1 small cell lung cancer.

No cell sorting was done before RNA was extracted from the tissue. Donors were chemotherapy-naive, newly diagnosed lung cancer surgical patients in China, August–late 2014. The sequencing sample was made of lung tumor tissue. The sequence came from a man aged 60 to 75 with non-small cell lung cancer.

Here the CDR3 reads CASSHDAGAASADTQYF. CDR3 bases: TGTGCCAGCAGTCACGATGCAGGGGCAGCCTCAGCAGATACGCAGTATTTT. The chain combines TRBV6-6 with TRBJ2-3, with D maybe TRBD1 (6 bases). Trimming took off 5 bases at V and 4 bases at J, with 22 bases between the two ends. Germline-derived CDR1 and CDR2 are MNHNY and SVGAGI (reference sequence). The length of the CDR3 is 17 residues.